The 21 T cell receptor beta chains below were found in one sample sequenced in a study of T cell responses to AZD1222 COVID-19 vaccine. Profiled with immunoSEQ multiplex PCR; TCRdb holds only in-frame clones, not every one. The data show fewer than 30,000 clones, around 86% seen once. Sequencing used peripheral blood, obtained 28 days after the second AZD1222 dose. All receptors derive from an adult who received the AZD1222 COVID-19 vaccine.

This chain uses TRBV28 with TRBJ2-7, with D unresolved. V gave up 10 bases and J gave up 3 bases, with 10 bases separating them. From germline, CDR1 is MDHEN and CDR2 SYDVKM. The CDR3 spans 11 residues. CDR3 in amino acids: CATRHIYEQYF. The CDR3 bases are TGTGCCACCCGACATATCTACGAGCAGTACTTC.

This clone was observed a single time. V usage is TRBV29-1 and J usage is TRBJ2-7; 10 nucleotides line up with TRBD2. CDR1 is SQVTM and CDR2 is ANQGSEA in the germline V gene. The CDR3 runs 15 residues. V lost 5 bases to trimming and J lost 0 bases; unmatched junction nucleotides: 7. CDR3 DNA: TGCAGCGTTCTTAAACTAGCGGGAAACTCCTACGAGCAGTACTTC. This encodes CSVLKLAGNSYEQYF.

This clone was picked up a small number of times. The rearrangement uses TRBV21-1 and TRBJ1-2. TRBV21-1 is a pseudogene. The CDR3 consists of 13 residues. In DNA form, the CDR3 reads TGTGCCAGCAGCAAACCTTTCTACTATGGCTACACCTTC. Amino acid sequence: CASSKPFYYGYTF.

This clone was recorded once. The gene calls are TRBV2 and TRBJ1-5, with 8 bases lining up with TRBD1. The CDR3 loop spans 17 amino acids. V gave up 5 bases and J gave up 2 bases; unmatched junction bases: 11. In germline, CDR1 is SNHLY, CDR2 FYNNEI. The CDR3 DNA follows: TGTGCCAGCAGTTTTCGGGGACAGGTCACTGGCAATCAGCCCCAGCATTTT. Translation gives CASSFRGQVTGNQPQHF.

The chain uses TRBV10-3 and TRBJ2-1; D remains ambiguous. The length of the CDR3 is 14 residues. V lost 7 bases and J 0 bases, leaving 10 bases between the germline ends. Germline V CDR1 and CDR2: ENHRY, SYGVKD. The CDR3 is CAIKAEFSYNEQFF. Here the CDR3 DNA reads TGTGCCATCAAGGCGGAGTTCTCCTACAATGAGCAGTTCTTC.

The chain employs TRBV9 and TRBJ2-3; a weak D match, TRBD2 (6 bases). CDR3 length: 13 residues. V was clipped by 6 bases and J by 3 bases, with 11 bases between them. CDR1 is SGDLS and CDR2 is YYNGEE in the germline V gene. In DNA form, the CDR3 reads TGTGCCAGCAATGGGGGGAGTACAGATACGCAGTATTTT. Translating gives CASNGGSTDTQYF.

J is TRBJ2-1 and V is TRBV10-3, with D uncertain. Germline V gene lookup returns CDR1 ENHRY and CDR2 SYGVKD. V was pared by 7 bases and J by 5 bases, with 12 bases between. The CDR3 is 13 amino acids. The CDR3: CAITEFIDNEQFF. The CDR3 DNA reads as TGTGCCATCACGGAGTTCATTGACAATGAGCAGTTCTTC.

The chain combines TRBV18 with TRBJ2-7, with TRBD1 matching over 8 bases. Trimming removed 3 bases from V and 3 bases from J; junction bases left unmatched: 4. Germline V gene sequence: CDR1 KGHSH, CDR2 LQKENI. The CDR3 is 14 residues long. CDR3 DNA: TGTGCCAGCTCACCCGGGACAGGCCACTACGAGCAGTACTTC. Amino acid sequence: CASSPGTGHYEQYF.

The chain is built from TRBV5-1 and TRBJ2-7, with a tentative D call TRBD2 (6 bases). With 1 base removed from V and 2 bases from J, the gap between germline ends came to 13 bases. CDR3 size: 15 residues. Looked up from germline, CDR1 is SGHRS and CDR2 is YFSETQ. CDR3 sequence: CASSLTPGVTYEQYF. The CDR3 region has the DNA TGCGCCAGCAGCTTGACACCGGGAGTAACCTACGAGCAGTACTTC.

The chain has TRBV7-9 and TRBJ1-5; D gene uncertain. The V gene lost 1 base and the J gene lost 2 bases, with 9 bases spanning the gap. The CDR3 totals 15 residues. Germline V gene lookup returns CDR1 SEHNR and CDR2 FQNEAQ (reference sequence). The CDR3 sequence: CASSLVPHGNQPQHF. The CDR3 DNA is TGTGCCAGCAGCTTAGTACCCCACGGCAATCAGCCCCAGCATTTT.

V is TRBV7-2 and J is TRBJ1-4; 11 bases line up with TRBD1. Unmatched junction bases numbered 2, after V lost 1 base and J lost 7 bases. The CDR3 has 15 amino acids. CDR1 is SGHTA, CDR2 FQGNSA, per germline. The CDR3 DNA reads TGTGCCAGCAGCTTAGGCGGGACAGGGGGTGAAAAACTGTTTTTT. Its protein is CASSLGGTGGEKLFF.

This rearrangement joins TRBV30 to TRBJ1-4, with a tentative D call TRBD1 (6 bases). Trimming cost V 0 bases and J 7 bases, with 9 bases left between them. Germline V gives CDR1 GTSNPN, CDR2 SVGIG (reference sequence). CDR3 length: 13 amino acids. The CDR3 protein is CAWSVGRGEKLFF. Written as DNA, the CDR3 is TGTGCCTGGAGTGTGGGCAGGGGTGAAAAACTGTTTTTT.

This clone was seen more than once but under ten times. Written as DNA, the CDR3 is TGTGCCAGCGCGTGGCTGGTAGGGGAAGATCAGCCCCAGCATTTT. This codes for CASAWLVGEDQPQHF. This chain links TRBV6-5 with TRBJ1-5, with D possibly TRBD1 on 5 matching bases. Germline assignment: CDR1 MNHEY and CDR2 SVGAGI. This CDR3 is built from 15 residues. Trimming stripped 8 bases from V and 5 bases from J, with 19 bases between.

The genes are TRBV2 and TRBJ2-5; 8 bases match TRBD1. V gave up 6 bases and J gave up 3 bases; unmatched junction bases: 6. CDR3 size: 14 residues. Germline lookup yields CDR1 SNHLY and CDR2 FYNNEI. CDR3 sequence (DNA): TGTGCCAGCAGGTCCGGGACAGGAGAAGAGACCCAGTACTTC. Translating it yields CASRSGTGEETQYF.

V gene TRBV4-2 combines with J gene TRBJ1-1, with D perhaps matching TRBD1 (6 bases). This CDR3 contains 16 residues. CDR1 and CDR2 (germline): LGHNA, YNFKEQ. V lost 2 bases and J 4 bases, leaving 17 bases between the germline ends. For the CDR3, the DNA is TGTGCCAGCAGCCAAACTATGGGGGCTGGGGGCACTGAAGCTTTCTTT. Translating gives CASSQTMGAGGTEAFF.

J is TRBJ2-7 and V is TRBV11-2; tentatively, D is TRBD1 (5 bases). There are 16 residues in the CDR3. Trimming took 4 bases from V and 2 from J, leaving 18 bases between them. Germline-derived CDR1 and CDR2 are SGHAT and FQNNGV. In nucleotides, the CDR3 is TGTGCCAGCAGCTCTTTCCGTGGGGCAGGGACCTACGAGCAGTACTTC. Translation gives CASSSFRGAGTYEQYF.

The V gene is TRBV19, the J gene TRBJ2-3, with 8 bases matching TRBD1. Trimming took 3 bases from V and 1 from J; bases not matched to a gene: 6. This CDR3 comprises 16 residues. Germline-derived CDR1 and CDR2 are LNHDA and SQIVND (reference sequence). The CDR3 region has the DNA TGTGCCAGTAGTATGGATTACAGGGGGGGCACAGATACGCAGTATTTT. Residues: CASSMDYRGGTDTQYF.

The rearrangement links TRBV5-4 to TRBJ2-7, with 9 bases matching TRBD1. The CDR3 runs to 15 residues. With V trimmed by 4 bases and J by 0 bases, 5 bases remained unmatched. Germline V gene sequence: CDR1 SGHNT, CDR2 YYREEE (reference sequence). The CDR3 region has the DNA TGTGCCAGCAGCACCGGGACAGGGCCCTCCTACGAGCAGTACTTC. This gives the protein CASSTGTGPSYEQYF.

This clone occurred once. The chain joins TRBV30 to TRBJ1-5, with unresolved D. The V end was cut by 0 bases, the J end by 3 bases, with 6 bases between. This CDR3 is built from 13 residues. The germline CDR1 and CDR2 sequences are GTSNPN and SVGIG (reference sequence). The CDR3 reads CAWSVGNNQPQHF. In DNA form, the CDR3 reads TGTGCCTGGAGTGTAGGAAACAATCAGCCCCAGCATTTT.

The J gene is TRBJ1-2, the V gene TRBV18; 10 bases fit TRBD1. Germline V gene data show CDR1 as KGHSH and CDR2 as LQKENI. The CDR3 totals 15 residues. J lost 3 bases, V lost 6 bases, and 7 bases had no gene match. In DNA form, the CDR3 reads TGTGCCAGCTCTCAAACGACAGGGGGCGACTATGGCTACACCTTC. Translated: CASSQTTGGDYGYTF.

The chain is built from TRBV29-1 and TRBJ2-5; possibly TRBD1 for D (6 bases). Trimming stripped 0 bases from V and 5 bases from J, with 13 bases between. CDR1 and CDR2 (germline): SQVTM, ANQGSEA. This CDR3 has 14 amino acids. The CDR3 nucleotides read TGCAGCGTTGAAGATCCCTCCCAGGGGGAGACCCAGTACTTC. Residues: CSVEDPSQGETQYF.